Sequencing of this T cell receptor (beta chain) was carried out in a study of shared clonotypes between healthy human individuals. Points from the study as a whole: Among donors, the sharing of clonotypes was expected to be influenced by sequencing depth.

Germline V gene sequence: CDR1 SEHNR, CDR2 FQNEAQ (reference sequence). V was trimmed by 3 bases and J by 1 base, leaving 7 bases between them. The CDR3 is made up of 14 amino acids. Unsorted PBMC samples were amplified in replicate PCRs containing 250 to 350 ng DNA, some 30,000 T cell genomes. This table comes from immunoSEQ multiplex PCR, and its TCRdb copy is limited to in-frame clones, with some not included. The sample has about half a million clones; 81% are singletons. Remarks on this clone: Antigen unknown.

The source material was PBMCs. V is TRBV7-9 and J is TRBJ2-1; D is possibly TRBD1 or TRBD2 (5 bases each). The TCR originated in a woman aged 40 to 50 in good health. Some clones in this sample may be carry-over from other donors' samples. For the CDR3, the DNA is TGTGCCAGCAGCTTCGAGGGGTCCTACAATGAGCAGTTCTTC. The encoded protein is CASSFEGSYNEQFF.